This paragraph reports one T cell receptor (beta chain). This entry belongs to a study of technical replicates of blood from four donors. Assay: immunoSEQ multiplex PCR; the TCRdb copy retains only in-frame clones and omits some. The table includes tens of thousands of clones, 75% to 95% detected once. V lost 7 bases to trimming and J lost 4 bases, with 15 bases between them. There are 14 residues in the CDR3. CDR1 is SGHRS and CDR2 is YFSETQ in the germline V gene. The chain employs TRBV5-1 and TRBJ1-3; D not resolved. The TCR comes from a human donor in good health. Some clones in this sample may be carry-over from other donors' samples. The sequenced material came from T cells isolated from PBMCs. Here the CDR3 reads CASHLGVQGNTIYF. For the CDR3, the DNA is TGCGCCAGCCACCTCGGGGTGCAAGGAAACACCATATATTTT.